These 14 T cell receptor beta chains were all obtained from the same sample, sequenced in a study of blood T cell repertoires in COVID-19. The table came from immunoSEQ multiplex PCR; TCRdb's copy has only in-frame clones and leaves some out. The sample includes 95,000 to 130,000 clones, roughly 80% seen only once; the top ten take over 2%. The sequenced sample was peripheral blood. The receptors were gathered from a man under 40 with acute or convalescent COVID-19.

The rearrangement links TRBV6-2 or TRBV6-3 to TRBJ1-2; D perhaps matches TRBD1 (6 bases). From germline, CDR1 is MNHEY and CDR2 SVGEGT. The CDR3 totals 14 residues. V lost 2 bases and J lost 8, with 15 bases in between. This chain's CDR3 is CASSYVTGTDGYTF. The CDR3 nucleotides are TGTGCCAGCAGTTACGTCACAGGGACCGACGGCTACACCTTC.

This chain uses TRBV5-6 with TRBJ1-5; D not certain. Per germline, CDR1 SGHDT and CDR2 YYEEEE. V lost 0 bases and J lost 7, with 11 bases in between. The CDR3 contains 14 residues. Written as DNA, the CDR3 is TGTGCCAGCAGCTTGGGGACCCGGGAACAGCCCCAGCATTTT. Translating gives CASSLGTREQPQHF.

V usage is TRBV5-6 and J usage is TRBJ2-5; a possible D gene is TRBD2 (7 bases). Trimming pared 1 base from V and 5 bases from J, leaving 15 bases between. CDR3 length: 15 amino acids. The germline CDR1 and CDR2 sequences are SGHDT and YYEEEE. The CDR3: CASSLRGRVGETQYF. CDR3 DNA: TGTGCCAGCAGCTTGAGGGGGAGGGTCGGTGAGACCCAGTACTTC.

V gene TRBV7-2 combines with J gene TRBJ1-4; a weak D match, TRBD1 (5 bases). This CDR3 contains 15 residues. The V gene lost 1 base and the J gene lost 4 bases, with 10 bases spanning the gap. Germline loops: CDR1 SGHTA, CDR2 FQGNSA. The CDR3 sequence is CASSLGNRINEKLFF. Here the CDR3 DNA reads TGTGCCAGCAGCTTAGGTAACAGGATTAATGAAAAACTGTTTTTT.

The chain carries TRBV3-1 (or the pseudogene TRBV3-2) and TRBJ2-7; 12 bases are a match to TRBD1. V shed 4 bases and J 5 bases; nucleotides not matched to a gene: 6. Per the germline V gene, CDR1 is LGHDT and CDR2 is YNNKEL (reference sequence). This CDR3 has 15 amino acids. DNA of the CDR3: TGTGCCAGCAGCCCCCGGGACAGGGGGCACGACGAGCAGTACTTC. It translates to CASSPRDRGHDEQYF.

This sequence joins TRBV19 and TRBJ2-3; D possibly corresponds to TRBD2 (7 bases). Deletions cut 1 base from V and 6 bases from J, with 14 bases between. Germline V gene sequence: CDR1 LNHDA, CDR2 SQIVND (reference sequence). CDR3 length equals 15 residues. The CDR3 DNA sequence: TGTGCCAGTAGTATAGGGGGGGGGCCATCGGATACGCAGTATTTT. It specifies CASSIGGGPSDTQYF.

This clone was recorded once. The CDR3 bases are TGTGCCGGGGGGGTGGACTATGGCTACACCTTC. Protein product: CAGGVDYGYTF. The chain recombines TRBV30 with TRBJ1-2, with D maybe TRBD1 (5 bases). Per the germline V gene, CDR1 is GTSNPN and CDR2 is SVGIG (reference sequence). V was cut by 8 bases and J by 3 bases, with 10 bases left in between. The CDR3 totals 11 residues. Full variable domain (missing parts from reference TRBV30 and TRBJ1-2): SQTIHQWPATLVQPVGSPLSLECTVEGTSNPNLYWYRQAAGRGLQLLFYSVGIGQISSEVPQNLSASRPQDRQFILSSKKLLLSDSGFYLCAGGVDYGYTFGSGTRLTVV.

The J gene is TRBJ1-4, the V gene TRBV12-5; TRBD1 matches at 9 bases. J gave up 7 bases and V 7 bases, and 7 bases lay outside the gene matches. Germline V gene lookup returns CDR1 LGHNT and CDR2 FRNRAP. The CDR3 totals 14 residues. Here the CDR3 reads CASARTGAGEKLFF. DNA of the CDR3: TGTGCTAGTGCCCGGACAGGGGCCGGTGAAAAACTGTTTTTT. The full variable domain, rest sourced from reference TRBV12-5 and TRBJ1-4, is DARVTQTPRHKVTEMGQEVTMRCQPILGHNTVFWYRQTMMQGLELLAYFRNRAPLDDSGMPKDRFSAEMPDATLATLKIQPSEPRDSAVYFCASARTGAGEKLFFGSGTQLSVL.

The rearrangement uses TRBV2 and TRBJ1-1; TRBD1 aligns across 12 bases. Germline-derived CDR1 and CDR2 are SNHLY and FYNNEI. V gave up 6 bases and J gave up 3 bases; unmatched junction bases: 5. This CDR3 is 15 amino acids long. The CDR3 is CASRAGQGAHTEAFF. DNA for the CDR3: TGTGCCAGCAGGGCGGGACAGGGGGCTCACACTGAAGCTTTCTTT.

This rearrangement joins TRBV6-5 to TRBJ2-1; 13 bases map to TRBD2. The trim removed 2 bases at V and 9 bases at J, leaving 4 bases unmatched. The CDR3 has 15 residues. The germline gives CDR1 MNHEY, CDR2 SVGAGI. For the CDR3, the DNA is TGTGCCAGCAGTTACCGGACTAGCGGGAGAGGTGAGCAGTTCTTC. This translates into CASSYRTSGRGEQFF.

The CDR3 DNA reads TGTGCCACAGGGGGATCAGGGGAGCAGTACTTC. As protein: CATGGSGEQYF. The chain employs TRBV7-9 and TRBJ2-7; 7 bases match TRBD1. The CDR3 is 11 amino acids. The junction had 7 bases not matched to a gene; V was cut back by 10 bases and J by 7 bases. Germline CDR1 SEHNR, CDR2 FQNEAQ (reference sequence).

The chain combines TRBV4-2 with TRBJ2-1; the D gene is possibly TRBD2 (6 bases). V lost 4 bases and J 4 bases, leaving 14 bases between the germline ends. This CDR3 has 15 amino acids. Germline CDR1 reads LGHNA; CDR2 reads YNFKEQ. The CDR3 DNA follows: TGTGCCAGCAGCCGAGATACTGGGGGGTACAATGAGCAGTTCTTC. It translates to CASSRDTGGYNEQFF.

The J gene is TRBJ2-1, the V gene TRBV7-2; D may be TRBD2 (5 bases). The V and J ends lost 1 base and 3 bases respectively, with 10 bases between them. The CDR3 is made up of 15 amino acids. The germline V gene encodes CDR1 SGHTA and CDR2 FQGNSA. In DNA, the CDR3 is TGTGCCAGCAGCTTAGAGCCGACTAACTACAATGAGCAGTTCTTC. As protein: CASSLEPTNYNEQFF.

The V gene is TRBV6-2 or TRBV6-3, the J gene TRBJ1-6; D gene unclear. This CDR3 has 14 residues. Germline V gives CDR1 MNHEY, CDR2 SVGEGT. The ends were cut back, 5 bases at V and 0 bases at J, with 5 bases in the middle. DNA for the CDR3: TGTGCCAGCAGTCGGAGCTCCTATAATTCACCCCTCCACTTT. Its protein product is CASSRSSYNSPLHF.